The clone carrying this T cell receptor beta chain was recorded at least ten times. Antigen unknown. The sample is drawn from a study of T-cell memory formation after mild COVID-19. Study as a whole: Clusters of TCRs were largely donor specific.

Broader study findings: The study found contracting CD4+ clones mainly in CM and EM and contracting CD8+ clones in EMRA. That cross-reactive memory joined was suggested by some responding clones appearing in pre-infection memory.

The CDR3 is 11 residues long. CDR1 MGHRA and CDR2 YSYEKL come from the germline V gene. Trimming shortened V by 3 bases and J by 9 bases, and 6 bases separated the two germline ends. 5'RACE with constant-segment primers built TCRalpha and TCRbeta cDNA libraries with UMIs. TCRdb used MiXCR to reprocess the 5' RACE reads, holding one entry per CDR3 protein. The table includes about 410,000 distinct CDR3 sequences, roughly 18% detected once. This chain connects TRBV4-1 to TRBJ2-1; unclear D gene. The sequence derives from a man younger than 35 who had mild COVID-19 (a few samples of this study predate the infection). Cell type and time point are not known. What was sequenced was PBMCs or a T cell subset sorted from them (not recorded which). DNA for the CDR3: TGCGCCAGCAGCCATCGTAGTGAGCAGTTCTTC. It encodes CASSHRSEQFF.